This is a list of T cell receptor beta chains from one sample in a study of technical replicates of blood from a few donors. Profiling relied on immunoSEQ multiplex PCR, and the TCRdb table lists in-frame clones only, not all of them. The table lists some 83,000 clones, 85% to 95% of them singletons. The sequencing input was T cells isolated from PBMCs. These receptors came from a human donor in good health. Both conserved end residues are part of each CDR3. The D gene is left open where the match is weak. Clone size is given for some rows only: seen once, a few or many times, or a class if the clone is expanded.

>-|TRBD2|TRBJ2-1|TRBV7-9
TGTGCCAGCAGCTTAGTCGGTAGCGGGATAGGATTCAATGAGCAGTTCTTC
CASSLVGSGIGFNEQFF
>-|TRBD2|TRBJ2-1|TRBV9
TGTGCCAGCAGCTATCGGACTAGCGGGCACAATGAGCAGTTCTTC
CASSYRTSGHNEQFF
>few|-|TRBJ2-7|TRBV6-6
TGTGCCAGCAGTTCCAGGGGACACGAGCAGTACTTC
CASSSRGHEQYF
>-|TRBD1|TRBJ1-4|TRBV7-9
TGTGCCAGCAGCCCGCCGGGACAGCGAAATGAAAAACTGTTTTTT
CASSPPGQRNEKLFF
>-|TRBD2|TRBJ2-3|TRBV13
TGTGCCAGCAGCCACCTGACTAGCGGTATCACAGATACGCAGTATTTT
CASSHLTSGITDTQYF
>-|TRBD1|TRBJ2-7|TRBV10-3
TGTGCCATCAAAAGGACAGGGGATCTCTACGAGCAGTACTTC
CAIKRTGDLYEQYF
>-|TRBD2|TRBJ2-7|TRBV4-2
TGTGCCAGCAGCCAGTGGGCTAGCGGAAGCTCCTACGAGCAGTACTTC
CASSQWASGSSYEQYF
>once|-|TRBJ1-1|TRBV29-1
TGCAGCGTTGTGTATCGGGAGAGCGCTTTCTTT
CSVVYRESAFF
>-|-|TRBJ2-7|TRBV4-1
TGCGCCAGCAGCCTAACGGAGGGGCTCTCCTACGAGCAGTACTTC
CASSLTEGLSYEQYF
>-|TRBD1|TRBJ1-2|TRBV30
TGTGCCTCTTTACCCGGGACAGACTATGGCTACACCTTC
CASLPGTDYGYTF
>-|TRBD1|TRBJ2-1|TRBV4-3
TGCGCCAGCAGCCAAGGACGGACAGGCCTCCAGTTCTTC
CASSQGRTGLQFF
>-|TRBD1|TRBJ1-2|TRBV7-6
TGTGCCAGCAGCTTAACAGGGGCGGAGGGCTACACCTTC
CASSLTGAEGYTF
>-|-|TRBJ1-2|TRBV7-9
TGTGCCAGCAGCTTATCACAGGGAAACTATGGCTACACCTTC
CASSLSQGNYGYTF
>-|-|TRBJ2-3|TRBV30
TGTGCCTGGAGTGTACAGGATACGCAGTATTTT
CAWSVQDTQYF
>-|TRBD2|TRBJ2-4|TRBV9
TGTGCCAGCAGCGTTGGGGGAGGGAGGAACATTCAGTACTTC
CASSVGGGRNIQYF
>-|-|TRBJ1-5|TRBV28
TGTGCCAGCAGATATAGCAATCAGCCCCAGCATTTT
CASRYSNQPQHF
>-|-|TRBJ2-7|TRBV4-3
TGCGCCAGCAGCTTAGCACGATCTACCTACGAGCAGTACTTC
CASSLARSTYEQYF
>once|TRBD2|TRBJ2-7|TRBV7-9
TGTGCCAGCAGCCAAGGACTAGCTTACGAGCAGTACTTC
CASSQGLAYEQYF
>-|-|TRBJ2-2|TRBV14
TGTGCCAGCAGCCAATACCAACTAGGATTCGGCACCGGGGAGCTGTTTTTT
CASSQYQLGFGTGELFF
>-|TRBD2|TRBJ2-1|TRBV23-1
TGCGCCAGCAATATACTAGCGATCTCCTACAATGAGCAGTTCTTC
CASNILAISYNEQFF
>-|-|TRBJ2-7|TRBV5-1
TGCGCCAGCAGCGACATTGACAGCCGCCTTTCCTACGAGCAGTACTTC
CASSDIDSRLSYEQYF
>-|-|TRBJ2-1|TRBV2
TGTGCCAGCAGCAAGGAGTTAAGCTCCTACAATGAGCAGTTCTTC
CASSKELSSYNEQFF
>once|TRBD1|TRBJ2-2|TRBV4-2
TGTGCCAGCAGCCTTGGGGGACAGGGTAGCACCGGGGAGCTGTTTTTT
CASSLGGQGSTGELFF
>-|-|TRBJ2-3|TRBV15
TGTGCCACCAGCAGAGATCAGGGATTAGATACGCAGTATTTT
CATSRDQGLDTQYF
>-|-|TRBJ1-2|TRBV5-6
TGTGCCAGCAGCTTTGAGGACAGCCCCTATGGCTACACCTTC
CASSFEDSPYGYTF
>-|TRBD2|TRBJ2-2|TRBV27
TGTGCCAGCAGACCGACTAGCGGGAGCACCGGGGAGCTGTTTTTT
CASRPTSGSTGELFF
>-|-|TRBJ1-1|TRBV9
TGTGCCAGCAGCGTATCCGGGGGGGATTACACTGAAGCTTTCTTT
CASSVSGGDYTEAFF
>-|TRBD2|TRBJ2-5|TRBV19
TGTGCCAGTAGTACGGGACTAGCGGGAGGGATAGGGACCCAGTACTTC
CASSTGLAGGIGTQYF
>-|-|TRBJ1-2|TRBV5-4
TGTGCCAGCAGCTTGTCGGAGTATGGCTACACCTTC
CASSLSEYGYTF
>-|TRBD1|TRBJ2-7|TRBV4-3
TGCGCCAGCAGCCGAATGCCGGGACAGACTACCTACGAGCAGTACTTC
CASSRMPGQTTYEQYF
>few|TRBD2|TRBJ2-1|TRBV6-1
TGTGCCAGCAGTGATCGTCCTATGGGGACTAGCGGGAGGGTCGATGAGCAGTTCTTC
CASSDRPMGTSGRVDEQFF
>-|-|TRBJ2-1|TRBV6-5
TGTGCCAGCAGTTACTCGATGAATGTCGAGTGGAATGAGCAGTTCTTC
CASSYSMNVEWNEQFF
>-|-|TRBJ2-7|TRBV10-3
TGTGCCATCAGTGAAGTGACAGAATTGGCCGAGCAGTACTTC
CAISEVTELAEQYF
>-|-|TRBJ2-7|TRBV5-1
TGCGCCAGCAGCTTGCCAGAAGCCTACGAGCAGTACTTC
CASSLPEAYEQYF
>once|-|TRBJ2-7|TRBV9
TGTGCCAGCAGCCAGGGGAGCGCCTACGAGCAGTACTTC
CASSQGSAYEQYF
>once|TRBD2|TRBJ2-7|TRBV30
TGTGCCTGGGGTTGGGGCGGAGCGGGAGCCTACGAGCAGTACTTC
CAWGWGGAGAYEQYF
>-|-|TRBJ1-2|TRBV27
TGTGCCAGCAGCCCAAGTCAAGGGGTCTACACCTTC
CASSPSQGVYTF
>-|TRBD1|TRBJ2-7|TRBV7-9
TGTGCCAGCAGCTTAGTTTCGACAGGGGGCAACGAGCAGTACTTC
CASSLVSTGGNEQYF
>-|TRBD1|TRBJ1-5|TRBV10-3
TGTGCCATCAGTGAGTCGGGACAGGGTTCCAATCAGCCCCAGCATTTT
CAISESGQGSNQPQHF
>-|-|TRBJ1-2|TRBV7-9
TGTGCCGCTCCGGGCCAGGGGTATGGCTACACCTTC
CAAPGQGYGYTF
>-|TRBD2|TRBJ2-3|TRBV27
TGTGCCATCGCGGGGCCGGGACTAGCGGGATGGACAGATACGCAGTATTTT
CAIAGPGLAGWTDTQYF
>-|TRBD2|TRBJ2-1|TRBV28
TGTGCCAGCAGTTCTCCGTTACACGGACTAGCGGACAGGAGCTCCTACAATGAGCAGTTCTTC
CASSSPLHGLADRSSYNEQFF
>-|-|TRBJ1-2|TRBV29-1
TGCAGCGTTGAAGGCAGGGCCCGAGGCTACACCTTC
CSVEGRARGYTF
>once|-|TRBJ1-1|TRBV11-3
TGTGCCAGCAGCTTACAGATCACTGAAGCTTTCTTT
CASSLQITEAFF
>-|-|TRBJ1-2|TRBV19
TGTGCCAGTAGTGAGAGCTTTTATGGCTACACCTTC
CASSESFYGYTF
>few|-|TRBJ1-1|TRBV21-1
TGTGCCAGCAGCAGTTTACAGGGTCACACTGAAGCTTTCTTT
CASSSLQGHTEAFF
>-|-|TRBJ2-6|TRBV2
TGTGCCAGCACCTACGGTACGGGGGCCAACGTCCTGACTTTC
CASTYGTGANVLTF
>-|TRBD1|TRBJ1-3|TRBV9
TGTGCCAGCAGCGTCGGGACAGCTCGATCTGGAAACACCATATATTTT
CASSVGTARSGNTIYF
>-|-|TRBJ2-1|TRBV30
TGTGCCTGCAAGCGGGTGAGCTCCTACAATGAGCAGTTCTTC
CACKRVSSYNEQFF
>-|-|TRBJ2-1|TRBV20-1
TGCAGTGCTGAACGGGGCAATGAGCAGTTCTTC
CSAERGNEQFF
>-|-|TRBJ2-3|TRBV10-2
TGCGCCAGCAGTGAGCATAGGGAGACTAAGGATACGCAGTATTTT
CASSEHRETKDTQYF
>-|TRBD1|TRBJ2-7|TRBV15
TGTGCCACCAGCAGAGTCGGACAGGGGGCTCGTCAGTACTTC
CATSRVGQGARQYF
>-|-|TRBJ1-5|TRBV25-1
TGTGCCAGCAGTGAAGGCCCCACAGGTAGCAATCAGCCCCAGCATTTT
CASSEGPTGSNQPQHF
>-|TRBD2|TRBJ2-7|TRBV5-1
TGCGCCAGCAGCTTGGAGACTAGCGGGAGTGACGAGCAGTACTTC
CASSLETSGSDEQYF
>once|TRBD1|TRBJ1-3|TRBV19
TGTGCCAGCAGTAGTTATAGGAGGACAGGGACCTCCGGAAACACCATATATTTT
CASSSYRRTGTSGNTIYF
>-|TRBD2|TRBJ2-3|TRBV11-3
TGTGCCAGCAGGGGGGGACTAGTGGATACGCAGTATTTT
CASRGGLVDTQYF